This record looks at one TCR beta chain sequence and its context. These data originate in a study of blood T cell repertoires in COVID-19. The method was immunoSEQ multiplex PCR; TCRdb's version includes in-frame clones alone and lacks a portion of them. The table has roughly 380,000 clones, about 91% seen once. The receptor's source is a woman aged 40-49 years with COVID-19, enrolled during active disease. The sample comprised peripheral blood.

The chain's CDR3 is CASSLTGGARPSGGTDTQYF. The CDR3, as DNA: TGTGCCAGCAGCTTAACAGGGGGGGCAAGGCCCTCGGGAGGCACAGATACGCAGTATTTT. The V and J genes are TRBV7-3 and TRBJ2-3; D perhaps matches TRBD2 (7 bases). Trimming took 0 bases from V and 1 from J, leaving 23 bases between them. From germline, CDR1 is SGHTA and CDR2 FQGTGA. The CDR3 extends over 20 amino acids.